This TCR beta chain was sequenced for a study of blood T cell repertoires in COVID-19. Overall study: The samples span acute and convalescent COVID-19 from the United States, Italy and Spain. From T cells, B-cell-depleted T cells, or PBMCs came the material, which was cDNA or gDNA.

Here immunoSEQ multiplex PCR was the method, and the copy in TCRdb shows in-frame clones only, minus some. The top ten clones hold roughly 18% of a sample with 150,000 to 200,000 clones, 83% of them seen once. CDR1 and CDR2 from the germline V gene are ENHRY and SYGVKD. V trimming: 4 bases; J trimming: 4 bases; junction bases outside the gene matches: 9. The CDR3 length is 15 residues. This TCR was sampled from a woman in her 70s who had recovered from COVID-19. Input material: peripheral blood. The rearrangement joins TRBV10-3 to TRBJ2-7, with 8 bases that match TRBD1. Here the CDR3 DNA reads TGTGCCATCAGTGCCACAGGGGGATACTCTTACGAGCAGTACTTC. This translates into CAISATGGYSYEQYF.